Listed below are T cell receptor beta chains from one sample, sequenced in a study of shared clonotypes between healthy human individuals. This table comes from immunoSEQ multiplex PCR, and its TCRdb copy is limited to in-frame clones, with some not included. The table has over 2,000,000 clones, 90% to 95% seen once. The sequencing sample was made of naive CD8+ T cells from PBMCs. The receptors stem from a man aged 18 to 29 in good health. Some clones in this sample may be carry-over from other donors' samples. The CDR3 runs from the conserved cysteine through the conserved F or W. The D gene is left open where the match is weak. Not all rows give a size; the values are once, few, many and, for expanded clones, a class.

TRBV28	TRBD1	TRBJ2-1	-	20	CASSSYPIRPGQGVDNEQFF	TGTGCCAGCAGTTCCTACCCTATCCGACCGGGACAGGGGGTAGACAATGAGCAGTTCTTC
TRBV5-1	-	TRBJ1-4	-	16	CASSSNSGSSTEKLFF	TGCGCCAGCAGCTCGAACTCGGGCTCTTCAACGGAAAAACTGTTTTTT
TRBV6-6	TRBD2	TRBJ2-5	-	14	CASTQREDQETQYF	TGTGCCAGCACACAACGGGAGGACCAAGAGACCCAGTACTTC
TRBV4-3	TRBD1	TRBJ2-1	once	17	CASSQGEGQGTYNEQFF	TGCGCCAGCAGCCAAGGCGAGGGACAGGGAACCTACAATGAGCAGTTCTTC
TRBV29-1	TRBD1	TRBJ2-6	-	17	CSVEDFNRGIGANVLTF	TGCAGCGTTGAAGATTTTAACAGGGGAATTGGGGCCAACGTCCTGACTTTC
TRBV30	TRBD2	TRBJ2-1	once	15	CAWSKTSGSNNEQFF	TGTGCCTGGAGTAAGACTAGCGGGAGCAACAATGAGCAGTTCTTC
TRBV5-4	-	TRBJ2-3	-	13	CASSLGAPDTQYF	TGTGCCAGCAGCTTGGGTGCGCCCGATACGCAGTATTTT
TRBV14	TRBD1	TRBJ1-2	-	13	CASSQFRGDGYTF	TGTGCCAGCAGCCAATTCAGGGGGGATGGCTACACCTTC
TRBV4-1	-	TRBJ2-7	-	14	CASSQDGETYEQYF	TGCGCCAGCAGCCAAGATGGAGAAACCTACGAGCAGTACTTC
TRBV29-1	TRBD2	TRBJ2-1	-	16	CSVGGTSQYTYNEQFF	TGCAGCGTGGGGGGGACTAGCCAATATACCTACAATGAGCAGTTCTTC
TRBV19	-	TRBJ1-5	few	13	CASRAGRNQPQHF	TGTGCCAGTAGAGCAGGGCGCAATCAGCCCCAGCATTTT
TRBV10-3	-	TRBJ2-1	-	16	CAISESGIGSLDEQFF	TGTGCCATCAGTGAGTCGGGAATAGGCAGTTTGGATGAGCAGTTCTTC
TRBV29-1	TRBD2	TRBJ2-1	-	16	CSAVGGTSGYYNEQFF	TGCAGCGCCGTCGGAGGGACTAGCGGGTATTACAATGAGCAGTTCTTC
TRBV21-1	-	TRBJ1-5	-	15	CASSKGVKVQRAQHF	TGTGCCAGCAGCAAAGGTGTGAAGGTCCAGCGGGCCCAGCATTTT
TRBV5-6	-	TRBJ2-2	-	15	CASSPRGSNTGELFF	TGTGCCAGCAGCCCCAGGGGCTCGAACACCGGGGAGCTGTTTTTT
TRBV20-1	TRBD1	TRBJ1-1	-	10	CKTGDTEAFF	TGCAAGACAGGGGACACTGAAGCTTTCTTT
TRBV28	-	TRBJ2-7	-	14	CASETGRGVYEQYF	TGTGCCAGCGAAACAGGAAGGGGAGTTTACGAGCAGTACTTC
TRBV2	TRBD2	TRBJ2-7	-	15	CASSEAGLAAYEQYF	TGTGCCAGCAGTGAAGCTGGGCTAGCGGCCTACGAGCAGTACTTC
TRBV9	-	TRBJ1-2	-	14	CASSVESGRRGYTF	TGTGCCAGCAGCGTAGAGTCCGGAAGAAGAGGCTACACCTTC
TRBV15	-	TRBJ1-1	-	16	CATSRDLVTQNTEAFF	TGTGCCACCAGCAGAGATCTTGTGACACAGAACACTGAAGCTTTCTTT
TRBV14	-	TRBJ2-7	-	13	CASSQYRVSEQYF	TGTGCCAGCAGCCAATATCGGGTATCGGAGCAGTACTTC
TRBV7-9	-	TRBJ1-5	-	13	CASSLGRNQPQHF	TGTGCCAGCAGCTTGGGTAGGAATCAGCCCCAGCATTTT
TRBV19	-	TRBJ2-2	-	17	CASSTPPAMAYTGELFF	TGTGCCAGTAGTACCCCCCCGGCCATGGCTTACACCGGGGAGCTGTTTTTT
TRBV28	-	TRBJ2-2	-	12	CASSLGHGELFF	TGTGCCAGCAGTCTAGGGCACGGGGAGCTGTTTTTT
TRBV28	TRBD1	TRBJ1-3	-	15	CASSYRGLSGNTIYF	TGTGCCAGCAGCTACAGGGGCCTCTCTGGAAACACCATATATTTT
TRBV15	-	TRBJ2-2	once	15	CATNFRGVNTGELFF	TGTGCCACCAACTTTAGAGGAGTTAACACCGGGGAGCTGTTTTTT
TRBV9	TRBD2	TRBJ2-1	-	16	CASSVAGEGKNNEQFF	TGTGCCAGCAGCGTAGCTGGGGAGGGGAAAAACAATGAGCAGTTCTTC
TRBV7-6	-	TRBJ1-1	-	12	CASSLAGNEAFF	TGTGCCAGCAGCTTAGCAGGGAATGAAGCTTTCTTT
TRBV5-1	-	TRBJ2-2	-	11	CASSETGELFF	TGCGCCAGCTCGGAGACCGGGGAGCTGTTTTTT
TRBV5-8	-	TRBJ2-7	-	12	CASSVWFGEQYF	TGTGCCAGCAGCGTTTGGTTCGGGGAGCAGTACTTC
TRBV7-8	TRBD1	TRBJ2-7	-	13	CASSTNRGYEQYF	TGTGCCAGCAGCACGAACAGGGGCTACGAGCAGTACTTC
TRBV4-3	-	TRBJ2-1	-	14	CASSHLAEGDEQFF	TGCGCCAGCAGCCATCTAGCGGAGGGGGATGAGCAGTTCTTC
TRBV7-9	-	TRBJ1-4	-	15	CASSLGPTTNEKLFF	TGTGCCAGCAGCCTCGGTCCTACAACTAATGAAAAACTGTTTTTT
TRBV18	-	TRBJ2-7	few	15	CASSPPGTGEDEQYF	TGTGCCAGCTCACCACCGGGAACGGGTGAGGACGAGCAGTACTTC
TRBV15	-	TRBJ2-5	-	12	CATSSDQETQYF	TGTGCCACCAGCTCAGACCAAGAGACCCAGTACTTC
TRBV19	TRBD1	TRBJ2-1	-	15	CASSIGQGAYNEQFF	TGTGCCAGTAGTATTGGACAGGGGGCCTACAATGAGCAGTTCTTC
TRBV27	TRBD1	TRBJ2-1	-	14	CASSRGDRGLGVFF	TGTGCCAGCAGTCGAGGGGACAGGGGCCTTGGGGTGTTCTTC
TRBV28	-	TRBJ2-2	-	16	CASSSPREVNTGELFF	TGTGCCAGCAGTTCCCCGCGGGAAGTTAACACCGGGGAGCTGTTTTTT
TRBV13	-	TRBJ2-2	-	13	CASSPRNNGELFF	TGTGCCAGCAGCCCGCGGAATAACGGGGAGCTGTTTTTT
TRBV4-3	TRBD2	TRBJ2-1	-	16	CASSRLSGGSNNEQFF	TGCGCCAGCAGCCGGTTAAGCGGGGGTTCTAACAATGAGCAGTTCTTC
TRBV27	-	TRBJ1-1	once	13	CASTAFAGTEAFF	TGTGCCAGCACCGCGTTCGCGGGGACTGAAGCTTTCTTT
TRBV7-8	-	TRBJ2-5	once	14	CASSLAGAQETQYF	TGTGCCAGCAGCTTGGCGGGGGCCCAAGAGACCCAGTACTTC
TRBV7-8	TRBD2	TRBJ2-7	-	17	CASSLALASGSRDEQYF	TGTGCCAGCAGCTTAGCCTTGGCTAGCGGGAGTCGGGACGAGCAGTACTTC
TRBV27	-	TRBJ2-1	once	12	CASSLSVNEQFF	TGTGCCAGCAGTTTATCCGTAAATGAGCAGTTCTTC
TRBV9	-	TRBJ2-1	-	16	CASSPYFGNSYNEQFF	TGTGCCAGCAGCCCGTACTTTGGGAACTCCTACAATGAGCAGTTCTTC
TRBV7-6	TRBD2	TRBJ2-7	-	15	CASSLETGLPYEQYF	TGTGCCAGCAGCTTAGAGACGGGACTACCCTACGAGCAGTACTTC